The clone carrying this TCR beta chain was found a few times. Antigen unknown. These data belong to a study of T cell repertoires in cytomegalovirus infection. Study-wide results and caveats: Identification of carriers of CMV plus the relevant HLA was achieved through cumulative public TCR beta family frequency.

Germline V gene sequence: CDR1 DFQATT, CDR2 SNEGSKA (reference sequence). The germline V and J ends were trimmed by 3 bases and 3 bases, with 12 bases remaining between them. The length of the CDR3 is 13 residues. TCRdb re-analysed the reads in MiXCR, keeping a single row per CDR3 protein. The table records 400,000 or so distinct CDR3 sequences, about a sixth of them present only once. This clonotype was obtained from a human donor in good health (CMV status not recorded). Some clones in this sample may be carry-over from other donors' samples. The chain has TRBV20-1 and TRBJ2-7; perhaps TRBD1 as D (5 bases). The sequenced material came from PBMCs. CDR3 sequence (DNA): TGCAGTGCTAGGAGAGACAGCTTCTACGAGCAGTACTTC. Translating gives CSARRDSFYEQYF.